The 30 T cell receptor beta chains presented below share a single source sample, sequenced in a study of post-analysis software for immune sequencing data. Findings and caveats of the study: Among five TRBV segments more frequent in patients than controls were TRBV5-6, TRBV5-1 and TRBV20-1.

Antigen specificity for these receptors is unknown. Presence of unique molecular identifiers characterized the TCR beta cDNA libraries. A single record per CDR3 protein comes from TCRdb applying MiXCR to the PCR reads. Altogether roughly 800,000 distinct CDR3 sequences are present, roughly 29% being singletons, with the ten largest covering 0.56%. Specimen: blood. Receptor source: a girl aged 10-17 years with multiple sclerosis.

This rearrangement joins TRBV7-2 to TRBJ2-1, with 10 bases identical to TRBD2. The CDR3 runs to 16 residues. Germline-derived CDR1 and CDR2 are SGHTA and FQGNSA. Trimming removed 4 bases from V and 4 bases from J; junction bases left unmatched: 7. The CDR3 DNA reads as TGTGCCAGCAGCTGGCAGACTAGCGGGTATTACAATGAGCAGTTCTTC. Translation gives CASSWQTSGYYNEQFF.

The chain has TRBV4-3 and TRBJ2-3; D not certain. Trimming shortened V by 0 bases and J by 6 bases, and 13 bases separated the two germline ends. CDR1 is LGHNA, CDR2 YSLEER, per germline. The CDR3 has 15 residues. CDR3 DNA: TGCGCCAGCAGCCAAGATCTAGTGGGTGGGGATACGCAGTATTTT. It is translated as CASSQDLVGGDTQYF.

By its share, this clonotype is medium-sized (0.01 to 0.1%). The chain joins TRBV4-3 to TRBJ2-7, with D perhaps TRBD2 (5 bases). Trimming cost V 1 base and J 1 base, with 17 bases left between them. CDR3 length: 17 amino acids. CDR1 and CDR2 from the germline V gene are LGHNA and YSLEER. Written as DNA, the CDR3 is TGCGCCAGCAGCCAAGGGTCCCTTAGCGAGAGATCCTACGAGCAGTACTTC. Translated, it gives CASSQGSLSERSYEQYF.

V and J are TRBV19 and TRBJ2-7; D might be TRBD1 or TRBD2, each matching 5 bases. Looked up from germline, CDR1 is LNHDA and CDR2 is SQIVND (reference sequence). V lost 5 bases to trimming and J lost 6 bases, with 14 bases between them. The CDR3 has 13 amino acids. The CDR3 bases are TGTGCCAGTAGTGGGGGACCCTACGGCGAGCAGTACTTC. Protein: CASSGGPYGEQYF. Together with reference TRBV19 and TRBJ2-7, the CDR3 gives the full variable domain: DGGITQSPKYLFRKEGQNVTLSCEQNLNHDAMYWYRQDPGQGLRLIYYSQIVNDFQKGDIAEGYSVSREKKESFPLTVTSAQKNPTAFYLCASSGGPYGEQYFGPGTRLTVT.

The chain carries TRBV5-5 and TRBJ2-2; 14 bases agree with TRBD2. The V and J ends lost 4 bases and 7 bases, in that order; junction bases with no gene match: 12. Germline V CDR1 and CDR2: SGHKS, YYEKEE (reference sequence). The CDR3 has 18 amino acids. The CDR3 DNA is TGTGCCAGCAGCCAAGCCCCGGGACTAGCGGGAGTTGTCGGGGAGCTGTTTTTT. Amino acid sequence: CASSQAPGLAGVVGELFF.

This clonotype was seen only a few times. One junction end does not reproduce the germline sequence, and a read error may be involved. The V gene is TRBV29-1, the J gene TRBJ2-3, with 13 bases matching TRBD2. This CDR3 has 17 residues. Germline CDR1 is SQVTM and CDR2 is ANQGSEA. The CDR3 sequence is CSVDGDWTSGSSETQYF. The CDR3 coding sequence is TGCAGCGTTGACGGCGACTGGACTAGCGGGAGTTCAGAAACGCAGTATTTT.

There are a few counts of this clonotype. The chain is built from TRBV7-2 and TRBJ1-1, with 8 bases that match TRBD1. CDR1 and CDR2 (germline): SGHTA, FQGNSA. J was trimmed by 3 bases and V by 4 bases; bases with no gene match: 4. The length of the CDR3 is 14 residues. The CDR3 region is CASSSPGQDTEAFF. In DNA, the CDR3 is TGTGCCAGCAGCTCCCCGGGACAGGACACTGAAGCTTTCTTT.

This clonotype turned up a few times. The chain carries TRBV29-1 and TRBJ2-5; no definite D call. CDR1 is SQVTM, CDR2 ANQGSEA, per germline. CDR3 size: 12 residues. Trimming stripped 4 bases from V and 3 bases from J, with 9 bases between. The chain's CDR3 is CSVGALEETQYF. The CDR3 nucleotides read TGCAGCGTTGGGGCGTTGGAAGAGACCCAGTACTTC.

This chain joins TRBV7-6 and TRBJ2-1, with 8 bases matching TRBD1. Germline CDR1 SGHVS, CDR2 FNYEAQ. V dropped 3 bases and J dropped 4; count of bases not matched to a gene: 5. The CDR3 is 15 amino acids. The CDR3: CASSFADRAYNEQFF. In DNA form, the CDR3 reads TGTGCCAGCAGCTTTGCGGACAGGGCATACAATGAGCAGTTCTTC.

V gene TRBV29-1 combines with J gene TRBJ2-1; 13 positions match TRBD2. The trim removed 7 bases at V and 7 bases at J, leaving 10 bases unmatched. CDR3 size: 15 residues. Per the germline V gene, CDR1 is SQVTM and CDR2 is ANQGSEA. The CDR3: CSARLAGGGLNEQFF. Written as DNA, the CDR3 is TGCAGCGCCCGACTAGCGGGAGGAGGCCTTAATGAGCAGTTCTTC.

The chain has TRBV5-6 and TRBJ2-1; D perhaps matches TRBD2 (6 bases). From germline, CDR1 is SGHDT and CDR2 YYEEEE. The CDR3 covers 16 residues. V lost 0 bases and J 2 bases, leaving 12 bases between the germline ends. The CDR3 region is CASSLAGGATYNEQFF. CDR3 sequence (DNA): TGTGCCAGCAGCTTGGCCGGAGGGGCCACCTACAATGAGCAGTTCTTC.

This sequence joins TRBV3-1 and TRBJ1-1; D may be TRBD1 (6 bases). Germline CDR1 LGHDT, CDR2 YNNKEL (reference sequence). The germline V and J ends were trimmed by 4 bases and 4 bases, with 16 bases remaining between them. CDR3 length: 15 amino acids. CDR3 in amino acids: CASSRIAGEITEAFF. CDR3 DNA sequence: TGTGCCAGCAGCCGAATCGCAGGGGAGATCACTGAAGCTTTCTTT.

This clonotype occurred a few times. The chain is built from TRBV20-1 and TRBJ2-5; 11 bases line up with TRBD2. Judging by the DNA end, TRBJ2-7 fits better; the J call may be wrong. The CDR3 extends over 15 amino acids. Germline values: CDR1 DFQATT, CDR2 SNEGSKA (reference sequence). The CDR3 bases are TGCAGTGCTAGAAAACTAGCGGGAGTAACCTACGAGCAGTACTTC. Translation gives CSARKLAGVTYEQYF.

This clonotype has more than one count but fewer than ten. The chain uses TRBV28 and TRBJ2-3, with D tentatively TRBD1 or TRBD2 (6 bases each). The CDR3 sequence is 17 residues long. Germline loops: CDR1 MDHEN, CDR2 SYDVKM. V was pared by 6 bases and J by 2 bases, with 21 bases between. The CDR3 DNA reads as TGTGCCAGCAGATCCGGGGGCGGTATCGATGTCACAGATACGCAGTATTTT. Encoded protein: CASRSGGGIDVTDTQYF.

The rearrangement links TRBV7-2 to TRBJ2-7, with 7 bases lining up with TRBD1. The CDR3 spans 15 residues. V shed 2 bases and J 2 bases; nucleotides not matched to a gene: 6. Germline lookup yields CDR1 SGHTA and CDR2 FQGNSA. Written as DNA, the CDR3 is TGTGCCAGCAGCTTATTACGGCAGGGGGCCTACGAGCAGTACTTC. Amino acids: CASSLLRQGAYEQYF.

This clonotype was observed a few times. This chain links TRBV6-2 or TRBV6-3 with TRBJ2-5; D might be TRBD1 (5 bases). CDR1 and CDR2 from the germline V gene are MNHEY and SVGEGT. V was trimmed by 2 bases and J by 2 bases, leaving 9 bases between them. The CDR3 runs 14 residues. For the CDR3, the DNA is TGTGCCAGCAGTTACCCGACAGAGCAAGAGACCCAGTACTTC. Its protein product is CASSYPTEQETQYF.

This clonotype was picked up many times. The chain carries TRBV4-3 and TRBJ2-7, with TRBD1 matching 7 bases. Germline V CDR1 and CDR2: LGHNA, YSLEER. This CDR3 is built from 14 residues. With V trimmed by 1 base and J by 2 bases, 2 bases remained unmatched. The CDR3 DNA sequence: TGCGCCAGCAGCCAAGGGACAGGACCCTACGAGCAGTACTTC. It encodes CASSQGTGPYEQYF.

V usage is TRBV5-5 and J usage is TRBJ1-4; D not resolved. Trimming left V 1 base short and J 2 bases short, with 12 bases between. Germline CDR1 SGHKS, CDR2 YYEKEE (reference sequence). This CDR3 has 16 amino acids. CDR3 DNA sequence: TGTGCCAGCAGCTTGCAGTGGGGTACGACTAATGAAAAACTGTTTTTT. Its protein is CASSLQWGTTNEKLFF.

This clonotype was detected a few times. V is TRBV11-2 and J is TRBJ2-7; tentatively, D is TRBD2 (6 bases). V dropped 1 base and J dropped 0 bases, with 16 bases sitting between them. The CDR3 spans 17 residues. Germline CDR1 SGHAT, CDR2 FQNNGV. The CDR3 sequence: CASSLVIMAGSSYEQYF. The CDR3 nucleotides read TGTGCCAGCAGCTTAGTTATTATGGCGGGGAGCTCCTACGAGCAGTACTTC.

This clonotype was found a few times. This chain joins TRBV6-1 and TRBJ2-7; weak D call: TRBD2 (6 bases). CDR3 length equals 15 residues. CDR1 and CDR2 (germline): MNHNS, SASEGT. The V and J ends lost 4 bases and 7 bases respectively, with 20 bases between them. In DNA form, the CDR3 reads TGTGCCAGCAGTGCGGGGTGGGGGGAATACAATGAGCAGTACTTC. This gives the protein CASSAGWGEYNEQYF.

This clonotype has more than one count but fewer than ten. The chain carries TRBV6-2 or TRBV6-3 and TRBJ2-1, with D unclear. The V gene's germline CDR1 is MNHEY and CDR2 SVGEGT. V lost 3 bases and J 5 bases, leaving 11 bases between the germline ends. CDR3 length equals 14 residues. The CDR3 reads CASSYSARNNEQFF. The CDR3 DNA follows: TGTGCCAGCAGTTATTCTGCTAGGAACAATGAGCAGTTCTTC.

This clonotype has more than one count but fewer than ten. CDR3 loop: CASSLTVSSGANVLTF. In DNA, the CDR3 is TGTGCCAGCAGCTTGACCGTCAGCTCTGGGGCCAACGTCCTGACTTTC. This rearrangement joins TRBV5-6 to TRBJ2-6; D not resolved. Per germline, CDR1 SGHDT and CDR2 YYEEEE. The CDR3 totals 16 residues. Trimming shortened V by 1 base and J by 0 bases, and 8 bases separated the two germline ends. The entire variable domain, with the rest obtained from reference TRBV5-6 and TRBJ2-6, is as follows: DAGVTQSPTHLIKTRGQQVTLRCSPKSGHDTVSWYQQALGQGPQFIFQYYEEEERQRGNFPDRFSGHQFPNYSSELNVNALLLGDSALYLCASSLTVSSGANVLTFGAGSRLTVL.

CDR3 amino acids: CASSRDSDQPQHF. For the CDR3, the DNA is TGTGCCAGCAGTCGGGACAGCGATCAGCCCCAGCATTTT. This chain links TRBV12-3 or TRBV12-4 with TRBJ1-5; 7 bases match TRBD1. The CDR3 has 13 amino acids. The junction had 3 bases not matched to a gene; V was cut back by 5 bases and J by 5 bases.

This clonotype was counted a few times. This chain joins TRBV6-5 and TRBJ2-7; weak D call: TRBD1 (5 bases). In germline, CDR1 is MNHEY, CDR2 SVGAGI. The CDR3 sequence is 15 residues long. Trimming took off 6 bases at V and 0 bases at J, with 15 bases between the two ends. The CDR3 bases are TGTGCCAGCAGCCAGTTCCAGGGATTCTCCTACGAGCAGTACTTC. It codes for CASSQFQGFSYEQYF.

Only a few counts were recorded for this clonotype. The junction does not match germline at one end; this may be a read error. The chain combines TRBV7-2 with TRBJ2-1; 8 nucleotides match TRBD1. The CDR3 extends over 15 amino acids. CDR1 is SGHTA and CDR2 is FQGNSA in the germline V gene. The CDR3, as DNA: TGTGCCAGCAGCCGGACAGGGAGGTCCTACAATGGGCAGTTCTTC. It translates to CASSRTGRSYNGQFF.

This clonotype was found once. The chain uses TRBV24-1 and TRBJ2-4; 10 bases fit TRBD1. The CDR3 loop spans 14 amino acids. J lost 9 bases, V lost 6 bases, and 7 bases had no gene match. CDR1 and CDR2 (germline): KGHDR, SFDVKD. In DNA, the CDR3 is TGTGCCACCAGTTCGACAGGGGGCTCGGGCATTCAGTACTTC. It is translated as CATSSTGGSGIQYF.

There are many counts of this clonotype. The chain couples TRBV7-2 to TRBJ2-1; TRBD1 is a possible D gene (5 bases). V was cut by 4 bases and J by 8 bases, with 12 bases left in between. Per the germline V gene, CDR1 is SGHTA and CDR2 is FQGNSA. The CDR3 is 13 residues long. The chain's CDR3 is CASSSQRGDEQFF. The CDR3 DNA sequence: TGTGCCAGCAGCTCGCAAAGGGGCGATGAGCAGTTCTTC.

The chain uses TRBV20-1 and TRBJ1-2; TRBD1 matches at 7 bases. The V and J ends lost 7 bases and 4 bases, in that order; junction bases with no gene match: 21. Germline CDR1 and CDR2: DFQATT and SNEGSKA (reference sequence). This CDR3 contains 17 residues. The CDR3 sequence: CSVIRRDRFQNSYGYTF. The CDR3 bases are TGCAGTGTGATCAGGAGGGACAGATTCCAAAACAGCTATGGCTACACCTTC.

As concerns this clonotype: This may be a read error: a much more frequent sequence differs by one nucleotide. The CDR3 here is CVSSAGAYEQYF. In DNA, the CDR3 is TGTGTCAGCAGTGCTGGGGCCTACGAGCAGTACTTC. The chain employs TRBV12-3 or TRBV12-4 and TRBJ2-4; D unresolved. The J call may be wrong; the DNA end is better matched by TRBJ2-7. The CDR3 extends over 12 amino acids.

The CDR3 loop reads CASTLAGGGNEQFF. CDR3 nucleotides: TGTGCCAGCACACTAGCGGGAGGGGGAAATGAGCAGTTCTTC. J is TRBJ2-1 and V is TRBV7-9; 13 bases fit TRBD2. CDR3 length: 14 residues. The germline CDR1 and CDR2 sequences are SEHNR and FQNEAQ (reference sequence). V was pared by 7 bases and J by 7 bases, with 4 bases of the junction left unmatched.